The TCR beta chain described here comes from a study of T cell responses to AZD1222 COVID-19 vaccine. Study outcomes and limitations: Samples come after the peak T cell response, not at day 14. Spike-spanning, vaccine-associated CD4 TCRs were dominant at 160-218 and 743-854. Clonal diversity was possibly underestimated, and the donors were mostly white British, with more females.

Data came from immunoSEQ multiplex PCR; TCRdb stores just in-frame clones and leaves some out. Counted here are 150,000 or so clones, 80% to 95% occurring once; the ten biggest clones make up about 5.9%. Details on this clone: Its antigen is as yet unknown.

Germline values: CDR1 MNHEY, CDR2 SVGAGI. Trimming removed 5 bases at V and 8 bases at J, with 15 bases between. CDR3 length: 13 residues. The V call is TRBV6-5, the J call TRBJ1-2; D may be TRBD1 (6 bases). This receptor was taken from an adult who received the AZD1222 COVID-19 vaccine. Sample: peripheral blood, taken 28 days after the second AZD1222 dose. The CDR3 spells CASSQTGIGGYTF. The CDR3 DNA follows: TGTGCCAGCAGTCAAACAGGGATTGGAGGCTACACCTTC.